This T cell receptor beta chain appears in the sequencing data of a study of blood T cell repertoires in COVID-19. Study background: From the United States, Italy and Spain came samples of acute and convalescent COVID-19. Sample material is recorded as cDNA or gDNA derived from T cells, B-cell-depleted T cells, or PBMCs.

Only in-frame clones appear in the TCRdb table, and some are missing; sequencing was by immunoSEQ multiplex PCR. The sample lists roughly 300,000 clones, more than 80% occurring once. The CDR3 loop spans 19 amino acids. Per germline, CDR1 GTSNPN and CDR2 SVGIG (reference sequence). The V and J ends lost 0 bases and 4 bases respectively, with 24 bases between them. Assignments of participants to cohorts depended upon their own reported clinical history. Cohort 3 donors were reported recovered after two negative PCRs, clearance, or symptom resolution. The sequenced material came from PBMCs or T cells enriched from blood (not recorded which). This sequence was found in a woman aged 30 to 39 who had recovered from COVID-19. The gene calls are TRBV30 and TRBJ1-4, with D perhaps TRBD1 (6 bases). CDR3 sequence (DNA): TGTGCCTGGAGTGTAATCCCAGGGGCAGGCTGGCTGGGTAATGAAAAACTGTTTTTT. This encodes CAWSVIPGAGWLGNEKLFF. Full variable domain (outside the CDR3, taken from reference TRBV30 and TRBJ1-4): SQTIHQWPATLVQPVGSPLSLECTVEGTSNPNLYWYRQAAGRGLQLLFYSVGIGQISSEVPQNLSASRPQDRQFILSSKKLLLSDSGFYLCAWSVIPGAGWLGNEKLFFGSGTQLSVL.